Detailed here is one T cell receptor (beta chain). Its antigen is as yet unknown. The sample belongs to a study of naive and memory T cell subsets. An equimolar mix of two oligonucleotides served as the beta constant-region primer for TRBC1 and TRBC2. Nested alpha and beta constant-region primers with the SP2 primer drove four PCR rounds on ligated cDNA. TCRdb recomputed calls from the UMI-ligation and nested PCR reads with MiXCR, one row per CDR3 protein. The sample contains approximately 140,000 distinct CDR3 sequences, 20% to 25% of which appear only once. This CDR3 has 14 residues. Germline CDR1 SEHNR, CDR2 FQNEAQ (reference sequence). The germline V and J ends were trimmed by 1 base and 6 bases, with 10 bases remaining between them. General study points: Naive repertoires, especially CD8, held a few larger clonotypes, possibly memory cells re-expressing CD45RA.

The rearrangement joins TRBV7-9 to TRBJ2-1; possible D gene TRBD2, 6 bases. The TCR sequence derives from a human donor in good health. Sequenced sample: naive CD4+ T cells from blood. The CDR3 DNA reads as TGTGCCAGCAGCTTAGAGGGACTCCGCAATGAGCAGTTCTTC. It yields the protein CASSLEGLRNEQFF.